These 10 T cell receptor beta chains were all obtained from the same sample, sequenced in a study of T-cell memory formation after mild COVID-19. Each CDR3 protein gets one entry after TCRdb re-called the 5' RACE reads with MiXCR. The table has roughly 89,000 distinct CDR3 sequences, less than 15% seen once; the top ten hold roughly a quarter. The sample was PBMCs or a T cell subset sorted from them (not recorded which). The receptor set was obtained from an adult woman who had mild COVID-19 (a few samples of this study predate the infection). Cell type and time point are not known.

The CDR3 bases are TGTGCCAGCAGTTTCGGCAAGCCCTACGAGCAGTACTTC. Translating gives CASSFGKPYEQYF. This sequence joins TRBV27 and TRBJ2-7; D gene unclear. V lost 3 bases and J 2 bases, leaving 8 bases between the germline ends. Germline V gene sequence: CDR1 MNHEY, CDR2 SMNVEV (reference sequence). The CDR3 covers 13 residues.

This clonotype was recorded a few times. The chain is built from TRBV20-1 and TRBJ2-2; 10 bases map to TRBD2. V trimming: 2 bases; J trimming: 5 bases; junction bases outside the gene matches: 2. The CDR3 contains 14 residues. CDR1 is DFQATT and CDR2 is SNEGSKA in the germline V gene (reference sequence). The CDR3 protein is CSARLAGDTGELFF. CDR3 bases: TGCAGTGCTAGACTAGCGGGAGATACCGGGGAGCTGTTTTTT.

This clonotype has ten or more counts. CDR3 sequence reads: CASSFWAKGDETQYF. The CDR3 coding sequence is TGCGCCAGCAGCTTTTGGGCAAAGGGAGACGAGACCCAGTACTTC. V usage is TRBV5-1 and J usage is TRBJ2-5; D is perhaps TRBD2 (5 bases). The germline V gene has CDR1 SGHRS and CDR2 YFSETQ. CDR3 length equals 15 residues. The germline V and J ends were trimmed by 2 bases and 5 bases, with 16 bases remaining between them.

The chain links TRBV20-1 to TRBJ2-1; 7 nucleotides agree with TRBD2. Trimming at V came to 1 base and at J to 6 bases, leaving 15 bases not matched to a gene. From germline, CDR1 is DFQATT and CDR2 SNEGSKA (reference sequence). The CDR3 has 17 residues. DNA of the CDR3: TGCAGTGCTAGAGCGACTAGCTTGAACCCCGTATCCAATGAGCAGTTCTTC. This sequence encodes CSARATSLNPVSNEQFF.

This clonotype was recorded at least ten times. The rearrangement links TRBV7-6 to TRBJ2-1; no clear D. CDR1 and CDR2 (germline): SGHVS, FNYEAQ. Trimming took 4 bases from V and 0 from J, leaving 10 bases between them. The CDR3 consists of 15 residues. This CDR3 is CASSSQASSYNEQFF. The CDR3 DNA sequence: TGTGCCAGCAGCTCCCAGGCCAGCTCCTACAATGAGCAGTTCTTC.

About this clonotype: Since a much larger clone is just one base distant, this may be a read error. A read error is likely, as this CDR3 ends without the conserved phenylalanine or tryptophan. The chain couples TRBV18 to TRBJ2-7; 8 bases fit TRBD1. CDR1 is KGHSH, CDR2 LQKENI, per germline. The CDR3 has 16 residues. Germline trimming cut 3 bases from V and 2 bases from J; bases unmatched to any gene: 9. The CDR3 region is CASSPGSQTGAYEQYL. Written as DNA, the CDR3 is TGTGCCAGCTCACCGGGTTCTCAGACAGGGGCCTACGAGCAGTACTTA.

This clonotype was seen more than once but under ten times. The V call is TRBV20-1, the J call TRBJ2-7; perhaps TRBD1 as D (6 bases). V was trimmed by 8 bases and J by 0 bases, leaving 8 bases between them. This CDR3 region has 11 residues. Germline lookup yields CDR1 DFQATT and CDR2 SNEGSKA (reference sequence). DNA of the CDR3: TGCAGTACAGGGAGCTCCTACGAGCAGTACTTC. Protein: CSTGSSYEQYF.

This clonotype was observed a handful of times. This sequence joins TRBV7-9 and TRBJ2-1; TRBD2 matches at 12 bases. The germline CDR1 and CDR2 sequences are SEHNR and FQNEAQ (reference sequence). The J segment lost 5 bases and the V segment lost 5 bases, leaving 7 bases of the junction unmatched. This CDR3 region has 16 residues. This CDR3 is CASSHLLAGGHNEQFF. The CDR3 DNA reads TGTGCCAGCAGCCATCTACTAGCGGGAGGTCACAATGAGCAGTTCTTC.

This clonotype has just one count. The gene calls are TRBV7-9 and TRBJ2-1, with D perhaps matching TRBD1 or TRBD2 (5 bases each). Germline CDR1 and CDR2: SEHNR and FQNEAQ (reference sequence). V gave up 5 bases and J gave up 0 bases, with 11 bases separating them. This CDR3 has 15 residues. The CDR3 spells CASSETGGSYNEQFF. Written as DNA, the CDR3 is TGTGCCAGCAGCGAGACTGGGGGCTCCTACAATGAGCAGTTCTTC.

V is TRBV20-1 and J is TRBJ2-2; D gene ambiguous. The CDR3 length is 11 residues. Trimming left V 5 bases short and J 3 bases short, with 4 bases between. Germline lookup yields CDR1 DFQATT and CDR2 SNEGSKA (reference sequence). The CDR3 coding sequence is TGCAGTGCTCTAGACACCGGGGAGCTGTTTTTT. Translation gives CSALDTGELFF.